A selection of T cell receptor beta chains follows, all from one sample in a study of early T cells in non-severe SARS-CoV-2 infection. TCRdb analysed the 5' RACE reads with MiXCR anew, one entry per CDR3 protein. The sample includes over 30,000 distinct CDR3 sequences, about 4.5% seen only once; the top ten take around 8%. Sequencing was done on a sample of whole blood. The receptor set was obtained from an adult who was a healthcare worker with PCR-confirmed SARS-CoV-2 infection or an uninfected control (not recorded which). Each CDR3 is given with its conserved first and last residue. The order of the fields is D gene, J gene, clone size, V gene, CDR3 protein, CDR3 DNA. A D gene is named only where the DNA matches it firmly. Clone size is shown for a subset of rows, as once, few, many or a class of expanded clone.

. | TRBJ1-2 | . | TRBV6-5 | CASSYVGAGYTF | TGTGCCAGCAGTTACGTGGGGGCCGGCTACACCTTC
TRBD2 | TRBJ2-3 | many | TRBV30 | CAWSVLAGSTDTQYF | TGTGCCTGGAGTGTACTAGCGGGTAGCACAGATACGCAGTATTTT
. | TRBJ2-7 | many | TRBV5-1 | CASSLEKGDYEQYF | TGCGCCAGCAGCTTGGAGAAGGGGGACTACGAGCAGTACTTC
. | TRBJ2-7 | many | TRBV13 | CASSLGLTYEQYF | TGTGCCAGCAGCTTAGGCCTGACGTACGAGCAGTACTTC
TRBD1 | TRBJ2-7 | many | TRBV3-1 | CASSQDIGDRGYEQYF | TGTGCCAGCAGCCAAGATATTGGGGACAGGGGGTACGAGCAGTACTTC
TRBD2 | TRBJ2-1 | many | TRBV18 | CASSSLAGVAYNEQFF | TGTGCCAGCTCATCTCTAGCGGGGGTGGCCTACAATGAGCAGTTCTTC
. | TRBJ2-7 | many | TRBV20-1 | CSAPGSSYEQYF | TGCAGTGCTCCCGGGAGCTCCTACGAGCAGTACTTC
TRBD1 | TRBJ1-2 | few | TRBV6-6 | CASSSRGQGYGYTF | TGTGCCAGCAGCTCCAGGGGGCAAGGGTATGGCTACACCTTC
. | TRBJ2-3 | many | TRBV18 | CASSPPGLAEGTDTQYF | TGTGCCAGCTCACCACCGGGCTTAGCGGAGGGCACAGATACGCAGTATTTT
. | TRBJ2-7 | few | TRBV18 | CASSLATDLYEQYF | TGTGCCAGCTCACTCGCGACAGACCTCTACGAGCAGTACTTC
. | TRBJ1-5 | many | TRBV12-2 | CASRLGGYQPQHF | TGTGCAAGTCGCTTAGGCGGCTATCAGCCCCAGCATTTT
. | TRBJ1-6 | many | TRBV20-1 | CSAGENTGGNSPLHF | TGCAGTGCTGGAGAGAACACGGGAGGGAATTCACCCCTCCACTTT
. | TRBJ1-5 | many | TRBV28 | CATRGGSQPQHF | TGTGCCACCAGGGGAGGGAGTCAGCCCCAGCATTTT
. | TRBJ2-7 | few | TRBV19 | CASSLSGLSSYEQYF | TGTGCCAGTAGTCTGAGCGGGTTGAGCTCCTACGAGCAGTACTTC
. | TRBJ2-5 | . | TRBV7-9 | CASSLTPQETQYF | TGTGCCAGCAGCTTAACCCCCCAAGAGACCCAGTACTTC
. | TRBJ2-4 | many | TRBV30 | CAWSPTLLAKNIQYF | TGTGCCTGGAGTCCGACTCTCCTAGCCAAAAACATTCAGTACTTC
TRBD1 | TRBJ2-3 | many | TRBV7-9 | CASSLGATGRATDTQYF | TGTGCCAGCAGCTTAGGCGCGACAGGGCGGGCGACAGATACGCAGTATTTT
. | TRBJ1-5 | few | TRBV3-1 | CASSRGAANQPQHF | TGTGCCAGCAGCCGAGGGGCAGCAAATCAGCCCCAGCATTTT
. | TRBJ1-1 | many | TRBV4-3 | CASSQERGRNTEAFF | TGCGCCAGCAGCCAAGAAAGGGGCCGGAACACTGAAGCTTTCTTT
TRBD2 | TRBJ2-1 | many | TRBV7-2 | CASSFSGGASDEQFF | TGTGCCAGCAGCTTTAGCGGGGGGGCTTCGGATGAGCAGTTCTTC
TRBD1 | TRBJ1-5 | many | TRBV30 | CAWTGGSNQPQHF | TGTGCCTGGACAGGGGGTAGCAATCAGCCCCAGCATTTT
. | TRBJ1-2 | . | TRBV29-1 | CSVVSGASFGYTF | TGCAGCGTTGTATCCGGGGCTTCGTTTGGCTACACCTTC
. | TRBJ1-1 | many | TRBV7-6 | CASSLALGRDTEAFF | TGTGCCAGCAGCTTAGCGCTGGGGCGGGACACTGAAGCTTTCTTT
TRBD1 | TRBJ1-2 | many | TRBV7-9 | CASSLPGGGYGYTF | TGTGCCAGCAGCTTACCAGGGGGCGGGTATGGCTACACCTTC
. | TRBJ2-3 | . | TRBV6-1 | CASSEGSLGGDTQYF | TGTGCCAGCAGTGAAGGTTCGCTAGGAGGAGATACGCAGTATTTT
. | TRBJ1-2 | few | TRBV12-3/TRBV12-4 | CASNSETGYWDGYTF | TGTGCCAGCAACTCCGAGACAGGTTACTGGGATGGCTACACCTTC
TRBD1 | TRBJ1-3 | many | TRBV5-1 | CASSLGQGDGNTIYF | TGCGCCAGCAGCTTGGGACAGGGAGATGGAAACACCATATATTTT
TRBD1 | TRBJ1-5 | many | TRBV29-1 | CSVAGQGENNQPQHF | TGCAGCGTTGCCGGACAGGGAGAAAACAATCAGCCCCAGCATTTT
. | TRBJ1-6 | . | TRBV3-1 | CASSQDYRANSPLHF | TGTGCCAGCAGCCAAGATTACAGGGCTAATTCACCCCTCCACTTT
. | TRBJ2-4 | many | TRBV20-1 | CSGVNRDPKNIQYF | TGCAGTGGCGTGAACAGAGACCCTAAAAACATTCAGTACTTC
. | TRBJ1-2 | many | TRBV19 | CASSPLQASYGYTF | TGTGCCAGTAGTCCCCTCCAGGCTTCCTATGGCTACACCTTC
TRBD1 | TRBJ2-2 | many | TRBV2 | CASRDRDRVTGELFF | TGTGCCAGCAGGGACCGGGACAGGGTAACCGGGGAGCTGTTTTTT
TRBD1 | TRBJ2-5 | many | TRBV2 | CASSKRTGGETQYF | TGTGCCAGCAGTAAAAGGACAGGGGGAGAGACCCAGTACTTC
. | TRBJ1-1 | few | TRBV7-2 | CASSRRGQNTEAFF | TGTGCCAGCAGCCGCAGAGGGCAGAACACTGAAGCTTTCTTT
. | TRBJ1-1 | many | TRBV20-1 | CSAKEGSSDTEAFF | TGCAGTGCTAAGGAGGGGAGTTCGGACACTGAAGCTTTCTTT
TRBD1 | TRBJ2-7 | many | TRBV7-9 | CASSLGQGHSYEQYF | TGTGCCAGCAGCCTAGGACAGGGACACTCCTACGAGCAGTACTTC
. | TRBJ1-1 | many | TRBV7-2 | CASSRGAWNTEAFF | TGTGCCAGCAGCCGGGGGGCCTGGAACACTGAAGCTTTCTTT
. | TRBJ1-2 | many | TRBV30 | CAWSVRGTYGYTF | TGTGCCTGGAGTGTACGAGGGACCTATGGCTACACCTTC
. | TRBJ2-2 | . | TRBV7-9 | CASSLRSGELFF | TGTGCCAGCAGCTTAAGGAGCGGGGAGCTGTTTTTT
. | TRBJ1-1 | many | TRBV12-3/TRBV12-4 | CASSFIPGWDTEAFF | TGTGCCAGCAGTTTTATACCAGGGTGGGACACTGAAGCTTTCTTT
. | TRBJ2-1 | . | TRBV29-1 | CSVRTSSYNEQFF | TGCAGCGTTAGAACTAGCTCCTACAATGAGCAGTTCTTC
TRBD1 | TRBJ1-5 | . | TRBV18 | CASSPTGGNQPQHF | TGTGCCAGCTCACCTACAGGGGGCAATCAGCCCCAGCATTTT
. | TRBJ2-2 | few | TRBV12-3/TRBV12-4 | CASSLRLAGLTGELFF | TGTGCCAGCAGTTTAAGGCTAGCTGGGTTGACCGGGGAGCTGTTTTTT
TRBD1 | TRBJ2-7 | . | TRBV5-6 | CASSLVQGADEQYF | TGTGCCAGCAGCTTGGTTCAGGGGGCGGACGAGCAGTACTTC
. | TRBJ2-7 | many | TRBV2 | CASSARDGAYEQYF | TGTGCCAGCAGTGCGCGAGACGGAGCCTACGAGCAGTACTTC
. | TRBJ1-6 | many | TRBV4-3 | CASSQVIGNNSPLHF | TGCGCCAGCAGCCAAGTGATCGGCAATAATTCACCCCTCCACTTT
. | TRBJ1-2 | . | TRBV5-7 | CASSPGVGGYTF | TGTGCCAGCAGCCCGGGAGTCGGTGGCTACACCTTC
. | TRBJ1-1 | few | TRBV6-2/TRBV6-3 | CASSSGTVNTEAFF | TGTGCCAGCAGCTCCGGGACTGTGAACACTGAAGCTTTCTTT
. | TRBJ1-1 | few | TRBV5-4 | CASSYQMNTEAFF | TGTGCCAGCAGCTACCAGATGAACACTGAAGCTTTCTTT
TRBD1 | TRBJ1-2 | . | TRBV4-3 | CASSRDRGPYGYTF | TGCGCCAGCAGCCGGGACAGGGGGCCTTATGGCTACACCTTC
. | TRBJ1-5 | . | TRBV18 | CASSPSGGARQPQHF | TGTGCCAGCTCACCAAGCGGGGGGGCCAGGCAGCCCCAGCATTTT
TRBD2 | TRBJ2-7 | many | TRBV3-1 | CASSRTSGSYEQYF | TGTGCCAGCAGCCGGACTAGCGGGAGCTACGAGCAGTACTTC
TRBD1 | TRBJ2-1 | many | TRBV6-5 | CASSYEGAYSYNEQFF | TGTGCCAGCAGCTACGAGGGGGCTTACTCCTACAATGAGCAGTTCTTC
. | TRBJ1-2 | many | TRBV7-9 | CASSLSTYGYTF | TGTGCCAGCAGCTTATCCACCTATGGCTACACCTTC
. | TRBJ2-7 | many | TRBV10-1 | CASSESTELYEQYF | TGCGCCAGCAGTGAGTCTACGGAGTTGTACGAGCAGTACTTC